A selection of T cell receptor beta chains follows, all from one sample in a study of cytomegalovirus exposure and HLA in healthy donors. Sequenced by immunoSEQ multiplex PCR; TCRdb stores in-frame clones only, minus some. Of around 130,000 clones in the sample, 80% were seen once. Sequenced input: PBMCs. Source of these receptors: a man under 40 in good health and CMV-seronegative. The CDR3 runs from the conserved cysteine through the conserved F or W. Fields, in order: clone size, V gene, J gene, D gene, CDR3 DNA, CDR3 protein. A D gene is named only where the DNA matches it firmly. Size is stated for part of the rows, as once, few or many counts, or as a class when the clone is expanded.

.	TRBV6-5	TRBJ1-1	.	TGTGCCAGCAGTTTTTCGGGGGTCGCTGAAGCTTTCTTT	CASSFSGVAEAFF
.	TRBV7-9	TRBJ2-7	.	TGTGCCAGCAGCTCGACATACGAGCAGTACTTC	CASSSTYEQYF
few	TRBV4-1	TRBJ1-2	TRBD1	TGCGCCAGCAGCCAACACGACAGGGAGGTTTCCTATGGCTACACCTTC	CASSQHDREVSYGYTF
.	TRBV10-2	TRBJ2-7	.	TGCGCCAGCAGTGAAGGGGCAGCCTCCTACGAGCAGTACTTC	CASSEGAASYEQYF
.	TRBV27	TRBJ1-5	.	TGTGCCAGCAGTCCTGACACCAATCAGCCCCAGAATTTT	CASSPDTNQPQNF
few	TRBV5-5	TRBJ2-7	TRBD1	TGTGCCAGCAGCGGCCTGACAGGGACCATCTACGAGCAGTACTTC	CASSGLTGTIYEQYF
.	TRBV7-2	TRBJ2-7	TRBD2	TGTGCCAGCAGCTTAGAGGGACTAGCGGGAGCTGTGGAGCAGTACTTC	CASSLEGLAGAVEQYF
.	TRBV27	TRBJ1-5	.	TGTGCCAGCATGTCAGGGAGCAATCAGCCCCAGCATTTT	CASMSGSNQPQHF
.	TRBV2	TRBJ1-1	.	TGTGCCAGCAGGAGGGACATCCAGAACACTGAAGCTTTCTTT	CASRRDIQNTEAFF
.	TRBV7-2	TRBJ2-7	TRBD2	TGTGCCAGCAGCTTGGGTACTGGCGGGAGTACAGCGGGCGAGCAGTACTTC	CASSLGTGGSTAGEQYF
.	TRBV25-1	TRBJ1-1	TRBD1	TGTGCCAGCAGTGAGTTTCAGGGGGCGAACACTGAAGCTTTCTTT	CASSEFQGANTEAFF
.	TRBV27	TRBJ2-2	TRBD2	TGTGCCAGCAGCGCGGGAGCTTTTGCCGGGGAGCTGTTTTTT	CASSAGAFAGELFF
few	TRBV19	TRBJ2-3	TRBD2	TGTGCCAGTAGTATAGTATCTAGCGGGAGATCCTTCGGGCTGGATACGCAGTATTTT	CASSIVSSGRSFGLDTQYF
.	TRBV6-4	TRBJ1-1	TRBD1	TGTGCCAGCAGTGACTCTTCAGGGGGCCAGACTGAAGCTTTCTTT	CASSDSSGGQTEAFF
.	TRBV11-3	TRBJ1-1	TRBD1	TGTGCCAGCAGTTCCCAGGGGGTTGCCGCTGAAGCTTTCTTT	CASSSQGVAAEAFF
.	TRBV19	TRBJ1-4	.	TGTGCCAGTAGTGTGTTGTCGGATGAAAAACTGTTTTTT	CASSVLSDEKLFF
once	TRBV5-1	TRBJ2-7	TRBD2	TGCGCCAGCAGCTTGGCTAGCGGGAGTTTTGGCGAGCAGTACTTC	CASSLASGSFGEQYF
.	TRBV10-3	TRBJ2-2	.	TGTGCCATCAGGGCGGGGCAGAACACCGGGGAGCTGTTTTTT	CAIRAGQNTGELFF
.	TRBV11-2	TRBJ2-2	.	TGTGCCAGCAGCTTAGGGCTAGCTTGGTCCGGGGAGCTGTTTTTT	CASSLGLAWSGELFF
few	TRBV10-1	TRBJ1-1	.	TGCGCCAGCAGTGGGACTCGGGGTACTGAAGCTTTCTTT	CASSGTRGTEAFF
.	TRBV6-5	TRBJ2-7	.	TGTGCCAGCAGTTGGGCGGGACCAACCTACGAGCAGTACTTC	CASSWAGPTYEQYF
.	TRBV4-1	TRBJ1-1	TRBD1	TGCGCCAGCAGCCCGCTACAGGGGACTGAAGCTTTCTTT	CASSPLQGTEAFF
.	TRBV27	TRBJ1-4	.	TGTGCCAGCAGGAGCGGGTCCGATGAAAAACTGTTTTTT	CASRSGSDEKLFF
.	TRBV27	TRBJ2-3	.	TGTGCCAGCAGGATGGACAGAGGCTACACAGATACGCAGTATTTT	CASRMDRGYTDTQYF
once	TRBV19	TRBJ2-3	TRBD2	TGTGCCAGTGGACTCGCGGGAGGAGATACGCAGTATTTT	CASGLAGGDTQYF
.	TRBV5-4	TRBJ1-2	.	TGTGCCAGCAGCTCCGGGGGGGACGGAAACTATGGCTACACCTTC	CASSSGGDGNYGYTF
.	TRBV29-1	TRBJ2-7	.	TGCAGCGTTTCACAGAGCTACGAGCAGTACTTC	CSVSQSYEQYF
.	TRBV9	TRBJ2-1	.	TGTGCCAGCAGCGTCTTTGGCGGGCGACCTAGTAATGAGCAGTTCTTC	CASSVFGGRPSNEQFF
.	TRBV10-3	TRBJ2-1	.	TGTGCCATCAGTGAGGGGAGCTCCTACAATGAGCAGTTCTTC	CAISEGSSYNEQFF
.	TRBV29-1	TRBJ2-3	.	TGCAGCGTTGACATACTAGAAACAGATACGCAGTATTTT	CSVDILETDTQYF
.	TRBV28	TRBJ1-2	TRBD1	TGTGCCAGCAAACCGGGACAGGGCCAAAACTATGGCTACACCTTC	CASKPGQGQNYGYTF
.	TRBV11-1	TRBJ1-1	.	TGTGCCAGCAGCTTAGTGACGGGGAACACTGAAGCTTTCTTT	CASSLVTGNTEAFF
.	TRBV10-1	TRBJ2-3	.	TGCGCCAGCAGTGTTCGGAGCACAGATACGCAGTATTTT	CASSVRSTDTQYF
.	TRBV6-6	TRBJ2-7	TRBD2	TGTGCCAGCAAGTTTTCCGAACTAGCGGGAGATCACGGGCAGTACTTC	CASKFSELAGDHGQYF
.	TRBV9	TRBJ1-4	TRBD1	TGTGCCAGCAGCGAGACAGGGCTGGCAACTAATGAAAAACTGTTTTTT	CASSETGLATNEKLFF
few	TRBV9	TRBJ2-2	TRBD2	TGTGCCAGCAGCGACCGGCGGGGGACCGGGGAGCTGTTTTTT	CASSDRRGTGELFF
.	TRBV18	TRBJ2-2	TRBD2	TGTGCCAGCTCACCCAGACTAGCGGTCACCGGGGAGCTGTTTTTT	CASSPRLAVTGELFF
.	TRBV11-2	TRBJ1-5	.	TGTGCCAGCAGCTTATACTATCCAGGGATATGTAATCAGCCCCAGCATTTT	CASSLYYPGICNQPQHF
few	TRBV6-5	TRBJ2-7	TRBD2	TGTGCCAGCAGTTACACAAGCGGGAGGAGCTCCTACGAGCAGTACTTC	CASSYTSGRSSYEQYF
.	TRBV29-1	TRBJ2-3	TRBD1	TGCAGCGTTGATGGGGACAGGGGGGTAGATACGCAGTATTTT	CSVDGDRGVDTQYF
.	TRBV7-9	TRBJ1-3	.	TGTGCCAGCAGCCTGACAGACTCTGGAAACACCATATATTTT	CASSLTDSGNTIYF
.	TRBV27	TRBJ1-3	.	TGTGCCAGCAGTTTCAACTCTGGAAACACCATATATTTT	CASSFNSGNTIYF
.	TRBV29-1	TRBJ2-7	.	TGCAGCGTTGAAGACCAGGGCTACGAGCAGTACTTC	CSVEDQGYEQYF
few	TRBV5-6	TRBJ2-7	TRBD1	TGTGCCAGCAGCGCGTCGACAGGGGGCCTCTACGAGCAGTACTTC	CASSASTGGLYEQYF
.	TRBV25-1	TRBJ1-1	.	TGTGCCAGCAGTGAATTGAGAGAAAACACTGAAGCTTTCTTT	CASSELRENTEAFF
.	TRBV7-9	TRBJ2-1	.	TGTGCCAGCAGCTTTGAGCTCAAGAGCTCCTACAATGAGCAGTTCTTC	CASSFELKSSYNEQFF
.	TRBV6-5	TRBJ2-2	TRBD2	TGTGCCAGCAGCCCTCTAGCGGGAACCACCGGGGAGCTGTTTTTT	CASSPLAGTTGELFF
.	TRBV5-3	TRBJ2-1	TRBD2	TGTGCCAGAAGCTTGGTTCGGACTAGCGACCTCTGCTCCTACAATGAGCAGTTCTTC	CARSLVRTSDLCSYNEQFF
few	TRBV29-1	TRBJ1-1	.	TGCAGCGTTGAAGAGACAGAGCAAGCTTTCTTT	CSVEETEQAFF
.	TRBV6-5	TRBJ1-3	.	TGTGCCAGCAGTTACTCGAGTAACGGGGGAAACACCATATATTTT	CASSYSSNGGNTIYF
.	TRBV4-1	TRBJ1-1	.	TGCGCCAGCAGCCAAGAAGCGCTAACGGCGAGATCTGAAGCTTTCTTT	CASSQEALTARSEAFF
.	TRBV30	TRBJ2-7	TRBD2	TGTGCCTGGAGTGTATCTTGGCGGGAGGGATACGAGCAGTACTTC	CAWSVSWREGYEQYF
.	TRBV19	TRBJ1-1	TRBD1	TGTGCCAGTAGTAGCCAAGGGGGCGGAACTGAAGCTTTCTTT	CASSSQGGGTEAFF
.	TRBV7-9	TRBJ1-1	.	TGTGCCAGCAGCTTATTGGCTCATGAAGCTTTCTTT	CASSLLAHEAFF